This TCR beta chain came from a study of identifying expanded T cells in peripheral blood. Germline values: CDR1 SGHTA, CDR2 FQGNSA. V dropped 5 bases and J dropped 0 bases, with 14 bases sitting between them. The CDR3 length is 16 residues. Findings of the study overall: Roughly 1.1 clones differed between technical replicates, versus roughly 16 and 20 over time.

Turning to this clone: Antigen: not known.

Collection occurred without any documented infections or immune events in donors. Method: immunoSEQ multiplex PCR; TCRdb's copy keeps in-frame clones and lacks some. The sample lists about 78,000 clones, approximately 84% occurring once. The receptor comes from a person between 18 and 75 years old in good health. The chain links TRBV7-2 to TRBJ1-3, with TRBD1 as a possible D gene (5 bases). Sequenced material: blood. CDR3 nucleotides: TGTGCCAGCAGCCATGGGACCGGCGACTCTGGAAACACCATATATTTT. It codes for CASSHGTGDSGNTIYF. Full variable domain (outside the CDR3, taken from reference TRBV7-2 and TRBJ1-3): GAGVSQSPSNKVTEKGKDVELRCDPISGHTALYWYRQSLGQGLEFLIYFQGNSAPDKSGLPSDRFSAERTGGSVSTLTIQRTQQEDSAVYLCASSHGTGDSGNTIYFGEGSWLTVV.